Following are 20 T cell receptor beta chains from one sample sequenced in a study of regulatory T cells in long-lasting Graves disease. CDR3-region Arm-PCR and iRepertoire HTBI primers produced the TCR beta libraries. Using its own MiXCR run on the multiplex PCR reads, TCRdb lists one record per CDR3 protein. The table lists about 420,000 distinct CDR3 sequences, over 15% of them singletons. Time point given: newly diagnosed GD, antithyroid drugs for less than 3 months. PBMCs provided the RNA from which the TCR library was made. This sample also appeared in a second study, on T cells in Graves' hyperthyroidism and ophthalmopathy.

The sample here was peripheral blood mononuclear cells (PBMCs), taken at new diagnosis, from a patient treated with antithyroid drugs. The receptors derive from a woman aged 18-35 years with Graves disease.

There are many counts of this clonotype. The chain employs TRBV7-9 and TRBJ2-3; 7 nucleotides line up with TRBD1. Germline V gene lookup returns CDR1 SEHNR and CDR2 FQNEAQ (reference sequence). V shed 5 bases and J 4 bases; nucleotides not matched to a gene: 9. This CDR3 spans 15 amino acids. The CDR3 DNA sequence: TGTGCCAGCAGCGCCCCGACAGGGTCCCCAGATACGCAGTATTTT. Protein: CASSAPTGSPDTQYF.

The rearrangement joins TRBV14 to TRBJ2-3, with D hard to call. Germline V gene sequence: CDR1 SGHDN, CDR2 FVKESK. CDR3 length: 13 residues. V shed 2 bases and J shed 6 bases, with 9 bases lying between them. The CDR3 sequence is CASSQFPADTQYF. Written as DNA, the CDR3 is TGTGCCAGCAGCCAATTCCCAGCGGATACGCAGTATTTT.

This clonotype was found a few times. This chain connects TRBV27 to TRBJ2-7; tentative D call: TRBD2 (5 bases). V was clipped by 5 bases and J by 3 bases, with 20 bases between them. Germline loops: CDR1 MNHEY, CDR2 SMNVEV (reference sequence). The CDR3 has 16 amino acids. The CDR3 region has the DNA TGTGCCAGCAGTCCTCTTCCGGGAATCGAAGGCTACGAGCAGTACTTC. Amino acids: CASSPLPGIEGYEQYF.

The chain uses TRBV20-1 and TRBJ1-2; TRBD1 agrees at 8 bases. J was trimmed by 2 bases and V by 0 bases; bases with no gene match: 5. Germline V gene data show CDR1 as DFQATT and CDR2 as SNEGSKA (reference sequence). There are 15 residues in the CDR3. The DNA of the CDR3 is TGCAGTGCTAGAGACAGGGGGCAATGGAACTATGGCTACACCTTC. Translating gives CSARDRGQWNYGYTF.

This clonotype was recorded a few times. The V gene is TRBV7-9, the J gene TRBJ1-4; D is ambiguous. The CDR3 runs 16 residues. Trimming took off 2 bases at V and 7 bases at J, with 17 bases between the two ends. Germline CDR1 SEHNR, CDR2 FQNEAQ (reference sequence). DNA for the CDR3: TGTGCCAGCAGCTTAATCACCGCGGGCGATAGTGAAAAACTGTTTTTT. This translates into CASSLITAGDSEKLFF.

Only a few counts were recorded for this clonotype. This likely comes from a read error, as the CDR3 has no conserved phenylalanine or tryptophan at its end. V is TRBV29-1 and J is TRBJ2-5; D remains unclear. Germline CDR1 and CDR2: SQVTM and ANQGSEA. This CDR3 comprises 13 residues. Trimming left V 4 bases short and J 3 bases short, with 12 bases between. The CDR3 protein is CSVGLAGKETQYL. The DNA for the CDR3 is TGCAGCGTTGGTTTAGCCGGAAAAGAGACCCAGTACCTC.

This clonotype was observed a handful of times. The V and J genes are TRBV9 and TRBJ1-3; D gene ambiguous. The germline V gene has CDR1 SGDLS and CDR2 YYNGEE. The CDR3 is 15 residues long. Trimming removed 0 bases from V and 0 bases from J, with 7 bases in between. The CDR3 spells CASSVGESSGNTIYF. As DNA, the CDR3 is TGTGCCAGCAGCGTAGGGGAGAGCTCTGGAAACACCATATATTTT.

This clonotype has a count of ten or more. The chain employs TRBV7-2 and TRBJ2-5; D possibly matches TRBD1 or TRBD2 (6 bases each). Germline values: CDR1 SGHTA, CDR2 FQGNSA. Trimming took 7 bases from V and 1 from J, leaving 16 bases between them. The CDR3 has 15 amino acids. The CDR3 loop reads CASTSRGTSQETQYF. CDR3 sequence (DNA): TGTGCCAGCACCTCCCGGGGGACAAGCCAAGAGACCCAGTACTTC. The full variable domain, with the rest looked up from reference TRBV7-2 and TRBJ2-5, is GAGVSQSPSNKVTEKGKDVELRCDPISGHTALYWYRQSLGQGLEFLIYFQGNSAPDKSGLPSDRFSAERTGGSVSTLTIQRTQQEDSAVYLCASTSRGTSQETQYFGPGTRLLVL.

This clonotype appeared a few times. An end of the junction does not agree with germline; a read error may underlie this. The chain has TRBV5-1 and TRBJ2-5; D remains unclear. The CDR3 totals 14 residues. Germline V gene lookup returns CDR1 SGHRS and CDR2 YFSETQ. The CDR3 sequence: CASSLTLEEETQYF. Written as DNA, the CDR3 is TGTGCCAGCAGCCTAACTCTAGAAGAAGAGACCCAGTACTTC.

This clonotype was recorded at least ten times. The chain employs TRBV20-1 and TRBJ2-7; perhaps TRBD2 as D (6 bases). With 6 bases removed from V and 1 base from J, the gap between germline ends came to 10 bases. The CDR3 covers 12 residues. Germline V gives CDR1 DFQATT, CDR2 SNEGSKA (reference sequence). The CDR3 DNA follows: TGCAGTGCAAGGGACTCATCCTACGAGCAGTACTTC. Amino acid sequence: CSARDSSYEQYF.

The V gene is TRBV28, the J gene TRBJ2-2; tentative D call: TRBD2 (5 bases). Trimming removed 6 bases from V and 7 bases from J, with 9 bases in between. Germline CDR1 reads MDHEN; CDR2 reads SYDVKM. The CDR3 is 12 residues long. The CDR3 region has the DNA TGTGCCAGCAGCCGAGGGATCGGGGAGCTGTTTTTT. Residues: CASSRGIGELFF. Full variable domain (rest looked up from reference TRBV28 and TRBJ2-2): DVKVTQSSRYLVKRTGEKVFLECVQDMDHENMFWYRQDPGLGLRLIYFSYDVKMKEKGDIPEGYSVSREKKERFSLILESASTNQTSMYLCASSRGIGELFFGEGSRLTVL.

This clonotype was picked up a small number of times. The chain joins TRBV20-1 to TRBJ1-1, with 7 bases lining up with TRBD1. The CDR3 sequence is 17 residues long. In germline, CDR1 is DFQATT, CDR2 SNEGSKA (reference sequence). Unmatched junction bases numbered 16, after V lost 3 bases and J lost 3 bases. CDR3 amino acids: CSASFLKGAPRDTEAFF. CDR3 DNA: TGCAGTGCTAGCTTCCTGAAGGGGGCGCCTCGCGACACTGAAGCTTTCTTT.

The V call is TRBV5-1, the J call TRBJ2-7, with 9 bases matching TRBD1. Trimming removed 5 bases from V and 6 bases from J; junction bases left unmatched: 3. This CDR3 is 12 amino acids long. Per the germline V gene, CDR1 is SGHRS and CDR2 is YFSETQ. CDR3 sequence (DNA): TGCGCCAGCAGGGGACAGGGACTCGAGCAGTACTTC. Translated: CASRGQGLEQYF.

This clonotype was seen many times. This rearrangement joins TRBV2 to TRBJ2-7, with 8 bases aligning to TRBD2. Looked up from germline, CDR1 is SNHLY and CDR2 is FYNNEI. Trimming cost V 6 bases and J 5 bases; bases outside gene matches: 3. The CDR3 length is 12 residues. CDR3 coding DNA: TGTGCCAGCAGCGGGGGGGGCCACGAGCAGTACTTC. It codes for CASSGGGHEQYF.

Many counts were recorded for this clonotype. One end of the junction varies from germline; a read error may be responsible. The J gene is TRBJ2-5, the V gene TRBV7-6, with a weak D call TRBD1 (6 bases). In germline, CDR1 is SGHVS, CDR2 FNYEAQ. The CDR3 spans 14 residues. The CDR3 sequence is CASSLRTVEEAQYF. CDR3 nucleotides: TGTGCCAGCAGCCTCAGGACAGTAGAAGAGGCCCAGTACTTC.

A word on this clonotype: With only one base between it and a far larger clone, this is likely a read error. The chain carries TRBV7-2 and TRBJ2-1, with 8 bases fitting TRBD2. Germline V gives CDR1 SGHTA, CDR2 FQGNSA. There are 15 residues in the CDR3. CDR3 sequence (DNA): TGCGCCAGCAGTAAGTCGGGAGGGGAATTGGATGAGCAGTTCTTC. This sequence encodes CASSKSGGELDEQFF.

The chain has TRBV18 and TRBJ1-4; D is unresolved. Germline loops: CDR1 KGHSH, CDR2 LQKENI. V dropped 8 bases and J dropped 8 bases, with 15 bases sitting between them. This CDR3 region has 13 residues. Here the CDR3 DNA reads TGTGCCAGCCACAAACTTGATGAAGAAAAACTGTTTTTT. Protein: CASHKLDEEKLFF.

V and J are TRBV20-1 and TRBJ1-1, with no clear D. Trimming took 6 bases from V and 1 from J, leaving 12 bases between them. The CDR3 is 13 amino acids. Germline CDR1 is DFQATT and CDR2 is SNEGSKA (reference sequence). CDR3 in DNA: TGCAGTGCAATGGGGAGAGAGAACACTGAAGCTTTCTTT. Its translation: CSAMGRENTEAFF.

The V gene is TRBV4-1, the J gene TRBJ2-1; 10 bases fit TRBD2. With 0 bases clipped from V and 6 bases from J, the junction kept 5 bases outside the gene matches. The germline V gene encodes CDR1 MGHRA and CDR2 YSYEKL. CDR3 size: 16 residues. The CDR3 coding sequence is TGCGCCAGCAGCCAAGACTCGGGACTAGCGACCAATGAGCAGTTCTTC. It encodes CASSQDSGLATNEQFF.

This clonotype was counted between two and nine times. The V call is TRBV29-1, the J call TRBJ2-3; D is ambiguous. From germline, CDR1 is SQVTM and CDR2 ANQGSEA. Trimming pared 1 base from V and 0 bases from J, leaving 14 bases between. The CDR3 extends over 16 amino acids. The CDR3 reads CSVEGWRRTSTDTQYF. CDR3 DNA: TGCAGCGTTGAAGGTTGGCGTAGAACTAGCACAGATACGCAGTATTTT.